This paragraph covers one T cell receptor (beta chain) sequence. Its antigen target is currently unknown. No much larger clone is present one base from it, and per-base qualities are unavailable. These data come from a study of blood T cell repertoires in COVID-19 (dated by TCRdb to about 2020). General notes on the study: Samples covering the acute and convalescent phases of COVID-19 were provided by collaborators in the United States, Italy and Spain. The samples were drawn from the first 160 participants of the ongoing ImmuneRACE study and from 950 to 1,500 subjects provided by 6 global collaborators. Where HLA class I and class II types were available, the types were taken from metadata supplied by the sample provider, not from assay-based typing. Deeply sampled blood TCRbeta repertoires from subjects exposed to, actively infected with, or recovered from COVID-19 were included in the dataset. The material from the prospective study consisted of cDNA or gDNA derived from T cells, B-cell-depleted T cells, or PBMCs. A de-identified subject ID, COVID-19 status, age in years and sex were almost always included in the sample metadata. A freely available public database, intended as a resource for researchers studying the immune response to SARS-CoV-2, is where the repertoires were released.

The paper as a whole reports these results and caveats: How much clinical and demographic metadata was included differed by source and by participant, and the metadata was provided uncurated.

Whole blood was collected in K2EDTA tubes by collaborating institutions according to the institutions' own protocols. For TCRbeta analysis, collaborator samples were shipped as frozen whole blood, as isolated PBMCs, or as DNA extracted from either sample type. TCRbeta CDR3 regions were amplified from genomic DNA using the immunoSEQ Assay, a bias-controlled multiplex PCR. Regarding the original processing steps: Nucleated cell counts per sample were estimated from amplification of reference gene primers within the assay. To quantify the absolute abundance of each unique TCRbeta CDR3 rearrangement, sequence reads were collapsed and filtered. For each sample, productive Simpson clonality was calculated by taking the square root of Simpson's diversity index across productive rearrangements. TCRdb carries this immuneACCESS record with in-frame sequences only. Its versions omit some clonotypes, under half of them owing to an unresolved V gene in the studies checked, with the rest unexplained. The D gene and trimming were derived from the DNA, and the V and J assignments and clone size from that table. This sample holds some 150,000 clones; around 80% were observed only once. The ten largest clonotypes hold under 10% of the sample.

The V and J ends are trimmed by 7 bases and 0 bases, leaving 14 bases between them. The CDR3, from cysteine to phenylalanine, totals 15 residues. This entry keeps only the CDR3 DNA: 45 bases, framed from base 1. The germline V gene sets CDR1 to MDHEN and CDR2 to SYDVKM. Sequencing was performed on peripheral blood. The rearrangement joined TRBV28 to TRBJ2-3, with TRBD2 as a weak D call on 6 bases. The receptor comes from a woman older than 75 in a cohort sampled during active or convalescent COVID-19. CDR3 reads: CASNERDFSTDTQYF. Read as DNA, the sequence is TGTGCCAGCAACGAACGGGACTTCAGCACAGATACGCAGTATTTT. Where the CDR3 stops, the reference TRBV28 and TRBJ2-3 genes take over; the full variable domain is DVKVTQSSRYLVKRTGEKVFLECVQDMDHENMFWYRQDPGLGLRLIYFSYDVKMKEKGDIPEGYSVSREKKERFSLILESASTNQTSMYLCASNERDFSTDTQYFGPGTRLTVL.